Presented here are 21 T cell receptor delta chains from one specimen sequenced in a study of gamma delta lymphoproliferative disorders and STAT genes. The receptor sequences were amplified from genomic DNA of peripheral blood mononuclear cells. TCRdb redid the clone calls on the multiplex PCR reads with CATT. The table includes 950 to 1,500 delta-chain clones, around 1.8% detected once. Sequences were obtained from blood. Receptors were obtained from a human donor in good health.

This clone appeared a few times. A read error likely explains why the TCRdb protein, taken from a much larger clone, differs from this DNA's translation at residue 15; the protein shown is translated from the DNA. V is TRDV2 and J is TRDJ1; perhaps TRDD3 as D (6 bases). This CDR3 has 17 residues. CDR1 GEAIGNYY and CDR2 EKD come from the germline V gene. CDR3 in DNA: TGTGCCTGTGACACCGTCGGGGGACCCGGGGGCACCGATAAATTCATCTTT. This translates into CACDTVGGPGGTDKFIF.

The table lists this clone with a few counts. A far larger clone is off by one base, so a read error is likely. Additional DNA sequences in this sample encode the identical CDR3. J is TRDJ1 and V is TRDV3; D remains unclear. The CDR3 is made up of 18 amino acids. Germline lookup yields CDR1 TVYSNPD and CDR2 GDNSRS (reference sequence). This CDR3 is CAFPVTYSWFGNTDKLIF. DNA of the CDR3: TGTGCCTTTCCCGTAACCTATTCTTGGTTTGGGAACACTGATAAACTCATCTTT.

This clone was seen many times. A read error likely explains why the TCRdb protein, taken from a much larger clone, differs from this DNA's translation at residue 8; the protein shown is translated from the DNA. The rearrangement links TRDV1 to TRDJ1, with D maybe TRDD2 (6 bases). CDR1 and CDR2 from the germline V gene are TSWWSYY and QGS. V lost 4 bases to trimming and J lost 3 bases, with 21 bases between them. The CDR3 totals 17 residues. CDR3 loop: CALGGTFPRWGADKLIF. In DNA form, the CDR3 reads TGTGCTCTTGGGGGAACCTTCCCCCGTTGGGGCGCCGATAAACTCATCTTT.

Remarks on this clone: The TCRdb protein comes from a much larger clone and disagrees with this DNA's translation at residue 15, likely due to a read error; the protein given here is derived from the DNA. CDR3 DNA: TGTGCCTGTGACCCTTTAAATCTTCCTACGGGGGATACTCCTACCGATAAACTCATCTTT. This sequence encodes CACDPLNLPTGDTPTDKLIF. This chain joins TRDV2 and TRDJ1, with D possibly being TRDD3 (9 bases). The CDR3 runs to 20 residues. With 3 bases removed from V and 2 bases from J, the gap between germline ends came to 30 bases. Per germline, CDR1 GEAIGNYY and CDR2 EKD.

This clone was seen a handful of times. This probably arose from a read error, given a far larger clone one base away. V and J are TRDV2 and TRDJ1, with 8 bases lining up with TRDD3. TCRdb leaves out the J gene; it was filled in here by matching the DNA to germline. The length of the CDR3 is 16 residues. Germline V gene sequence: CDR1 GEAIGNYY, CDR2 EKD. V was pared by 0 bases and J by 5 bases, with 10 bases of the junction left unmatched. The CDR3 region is CACDTLGDRWADKLIF. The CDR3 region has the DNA TGTGCCTGTGACACCTTGGGGGATCGGTGGGCGGATAAACTCATCTTT.

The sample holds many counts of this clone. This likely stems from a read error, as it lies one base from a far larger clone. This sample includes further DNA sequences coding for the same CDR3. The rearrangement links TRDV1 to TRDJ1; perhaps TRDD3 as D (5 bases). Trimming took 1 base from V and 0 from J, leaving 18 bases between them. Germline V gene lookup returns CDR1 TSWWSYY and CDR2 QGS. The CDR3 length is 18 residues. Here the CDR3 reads CALGEPLYGEPYTDKLIF. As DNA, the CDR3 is TGTGCTCTTGGGGAACCTTTGTACGGGGAGCCCTACACCGATAAACTCATCTTT.

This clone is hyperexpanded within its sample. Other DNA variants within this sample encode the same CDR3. CDR3 in amino acids: CACDDMGGGPHTDKLIF. Written as DNA, the CDR3 is TGTGCCTGTGACGACATGGGTGGGGGTCCCCACACCGATAAACTCATCTTT. The chain has TRDV2 and TRDJ1; a possible D gene is TRDD3 (6 bases). Germline CDR1 and CDR2: GEAIGNYY and EKD. The CDR3 loop spans 17 amino acids. Trimming took 3 bases from V and 0 from J, leaving 19 bases between them.

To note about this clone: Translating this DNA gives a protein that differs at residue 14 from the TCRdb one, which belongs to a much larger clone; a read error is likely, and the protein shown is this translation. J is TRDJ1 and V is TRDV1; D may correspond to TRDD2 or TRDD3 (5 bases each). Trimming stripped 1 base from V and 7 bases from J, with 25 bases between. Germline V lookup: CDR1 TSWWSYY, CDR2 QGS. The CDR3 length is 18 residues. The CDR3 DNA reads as TGTGCTCTTGGGGAACCTTTGTATGGGGAGCCCTACACTGGTAAACTCATCTTT. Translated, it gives CALGEPLYGEPYTGKLIF.

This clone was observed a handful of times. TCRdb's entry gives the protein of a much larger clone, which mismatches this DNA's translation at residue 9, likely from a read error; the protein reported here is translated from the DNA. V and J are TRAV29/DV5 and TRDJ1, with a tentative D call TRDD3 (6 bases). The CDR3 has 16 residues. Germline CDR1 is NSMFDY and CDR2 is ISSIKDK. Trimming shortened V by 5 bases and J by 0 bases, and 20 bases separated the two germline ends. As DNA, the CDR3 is TGTGCAGCCACTACGCTCGGGGATGCTTACACCGATAAACTCATCTTT. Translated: CAATTLGDAYTDKLIF. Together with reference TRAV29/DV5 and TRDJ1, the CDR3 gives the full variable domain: DQQVKQNSPSLSVQEGRISILNCDYTNSMFDYFLWYKKYPAEGPTFLISISSIKDKNEDGRFTVFLNKSAKHLSLHIVPSQPGDSAVYFCAATTLGDAYTDKLIFGKGTRVTVEP.

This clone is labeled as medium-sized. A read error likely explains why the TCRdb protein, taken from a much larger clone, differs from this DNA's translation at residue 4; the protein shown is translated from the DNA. The CDR3 here is CACGPVSGGSYTDKLIF. The CDR3 DNA reads TGTGCCTGTGGCCCCGTTTCGGGGGGATCTTACACCGATAAACTCATCTTT. The chain employs TRDV2 and TRDJ1; 7 positions agree with TRDD3. CDR1 GEAIGNYY and CDR2 EKD come from the germline V gene. CDR3 size: 17 residues. With V trimmed by 5 bases and J by 0 bases, 14 bases remained unmatched.

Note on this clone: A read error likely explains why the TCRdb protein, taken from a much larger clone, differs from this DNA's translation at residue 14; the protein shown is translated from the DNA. The CDR3 spells CALGELGPKCFTSVKLIF. CDR3 in DNA: TGTGCTCTTGGGGAACTGGGTCCAAAATGCTTTACTTCCGTTAAACTCATCTTT. The rearrangement uses TRDV1 and TRDJ1; D may be TRDD2 (5 bases). Trimming shortened V by 0 bases and J by 7 bases, and 24 bases separated the two germline ends. Germline CDR1 reads TSWWSYY; CDR2 reads QGS. The CDR3 runs to 18 residues.

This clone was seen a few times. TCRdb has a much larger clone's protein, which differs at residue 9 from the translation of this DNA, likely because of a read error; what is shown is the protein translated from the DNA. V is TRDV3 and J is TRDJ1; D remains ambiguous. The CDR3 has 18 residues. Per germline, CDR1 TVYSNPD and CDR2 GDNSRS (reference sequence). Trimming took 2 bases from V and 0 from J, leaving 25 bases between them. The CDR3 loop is CAFPVTYSRFGNTDKLIF. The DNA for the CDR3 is TGTGCCTTTCCCGTAACCTATTCTCGGTTTGGGAACACCGATAAACTCATCTTT.

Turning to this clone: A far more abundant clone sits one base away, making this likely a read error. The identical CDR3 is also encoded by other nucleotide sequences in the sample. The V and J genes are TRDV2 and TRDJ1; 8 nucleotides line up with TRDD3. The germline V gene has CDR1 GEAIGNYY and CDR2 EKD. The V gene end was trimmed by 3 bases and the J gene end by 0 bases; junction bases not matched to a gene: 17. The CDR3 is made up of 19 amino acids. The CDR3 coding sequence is TGTGCCTGTGACTTTTTGGGATACGCTACCCGTGGGGACACCGATAAACTCATCTTT. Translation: CACDFLGYATRGDTDKLIF.

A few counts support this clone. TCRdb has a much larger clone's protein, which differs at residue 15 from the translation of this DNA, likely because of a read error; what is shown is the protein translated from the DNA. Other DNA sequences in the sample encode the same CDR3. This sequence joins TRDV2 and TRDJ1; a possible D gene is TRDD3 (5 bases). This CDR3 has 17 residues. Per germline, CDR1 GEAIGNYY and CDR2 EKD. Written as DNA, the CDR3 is TGTGCCTGTGACACCGTCGGGGGGCCCGGGGGCACCGATAAACCCATCTTT. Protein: CACDTVGGPGGTDKPIF.

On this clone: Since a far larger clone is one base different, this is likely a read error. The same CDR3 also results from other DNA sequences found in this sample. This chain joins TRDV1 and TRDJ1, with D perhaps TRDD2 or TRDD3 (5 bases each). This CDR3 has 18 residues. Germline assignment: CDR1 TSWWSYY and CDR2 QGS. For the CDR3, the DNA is TGTGCTCTTGGGGAACCTTTGTATGGGGAGCCCTACACCGATAAACTCATTTTT. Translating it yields CALGEPLYGEPYTDKLIF.

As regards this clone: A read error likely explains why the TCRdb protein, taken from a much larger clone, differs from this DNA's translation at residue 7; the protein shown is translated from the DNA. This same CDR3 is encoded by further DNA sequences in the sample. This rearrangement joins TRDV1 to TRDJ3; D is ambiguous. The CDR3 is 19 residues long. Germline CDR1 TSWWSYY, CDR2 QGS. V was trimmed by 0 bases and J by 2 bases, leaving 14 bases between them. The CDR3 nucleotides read TGTGCTCTTGGGGAACTGAGGGTCATAAATCCCTGGGACACCCGACAGATGTTTTTC. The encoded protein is CALGELRVINPWDTRQMFF.

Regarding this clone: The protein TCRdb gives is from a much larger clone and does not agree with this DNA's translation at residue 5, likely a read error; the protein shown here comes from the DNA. The CDR3 bases are TGTGCCTGTGACTCCGTTTCGGGGGGATCTTACACCGATAAACTCATCTTT. Its translation is CACDSVSGGSYTDKLIF. V and J are TRDV2 and TRDJ1; 7 bases fit TRDD3. The CDR3 consists of 17 residues. With V trimmed by 3 bases and J by 0 bases, 12 bases remained unmatched. The V gene's germline CDR1 is GEAIGNYY and CDR2 EKD.

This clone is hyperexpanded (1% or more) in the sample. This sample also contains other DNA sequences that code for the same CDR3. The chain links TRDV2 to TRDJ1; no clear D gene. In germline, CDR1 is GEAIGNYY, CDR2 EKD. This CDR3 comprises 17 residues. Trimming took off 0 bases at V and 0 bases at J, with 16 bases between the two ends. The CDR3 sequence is CACDTVGTESNTDKLIF. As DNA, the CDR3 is TGTGCCTGTGACACCGTAGGGACCGAATCCAACACCGATAAACTCATCTTT.

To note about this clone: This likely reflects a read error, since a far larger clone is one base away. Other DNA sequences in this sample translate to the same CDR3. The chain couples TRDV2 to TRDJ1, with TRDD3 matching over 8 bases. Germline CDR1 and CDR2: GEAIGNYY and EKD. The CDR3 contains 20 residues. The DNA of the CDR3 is TGTGCCTGTGTACCGCTCCCTCCTCTGGGGGACCAAGTCACCACCGATAAGCTCATCTTT. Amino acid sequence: CACVPLPPLGDQVTTDKLIF.

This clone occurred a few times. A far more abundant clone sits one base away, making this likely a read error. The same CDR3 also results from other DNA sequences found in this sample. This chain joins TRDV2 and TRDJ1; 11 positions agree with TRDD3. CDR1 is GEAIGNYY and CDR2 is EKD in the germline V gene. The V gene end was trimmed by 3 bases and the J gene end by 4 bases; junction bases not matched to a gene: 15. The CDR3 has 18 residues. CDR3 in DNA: TGTGCCTGTGACCCTCCCCGCCTCCTGGGGGATACTAGCGATAAACTCATCTTT. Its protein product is CACDPPRLLGDTSDKLIF.

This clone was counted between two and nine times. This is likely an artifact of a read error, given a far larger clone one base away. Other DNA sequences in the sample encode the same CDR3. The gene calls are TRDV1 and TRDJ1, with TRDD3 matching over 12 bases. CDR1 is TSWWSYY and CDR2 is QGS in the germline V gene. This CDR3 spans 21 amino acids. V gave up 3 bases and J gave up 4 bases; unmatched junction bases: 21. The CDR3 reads CALGDNFLPSYWGILVDKLIF. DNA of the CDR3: TGTGCTCTTGGGGATAACTTCCTACCCTCTTACTGGGGGATACTTGTCGATAAACTCATCTTT.